This T cell receptor beta chain was recovered during a study of technical replicates of blood from a handful of donors. CDR3 length: 15 amino acids. V lost 5 bases, J lost 4 bases, and 7 bases stayed unmatched. CDR1 and CDR2 from the germline V gene are SGHTA and FQGNSA. The repertoire was sequenced with immunoSEQ multiplex PCR; TCRdb's copy has only in-frame clones and lacks some. The sample holds roughly 52,000 clones, around 96% seen once. The sequenced material came from PBMCs. The J gene is TRBJ2-5, the V gene TRBV7-2; 10 bases match TRBD2. This clonotype was sampled from a human donor in good health. Some clones in this sample may be carry-over from other donors' samples. The CDR3 nucleotides are TGTGCCAGCAGCCGCGGGACTAGCGAGGGAGAGACCCAGTACTTC. Translating it yields CASSRGTSEGETQYF. The variable domain in full, completed from reference TRBV7-2 and TRBJ2-5, reads GAGVSQSPSNKVTEKGKDVELRCDPISGHTALYWYRQSLGQGLEFLIYFQGNSAPDKSGLPSDRFSAERTGGSVSTLTIQRTQQEDSAVYLCASSRGTSEGETQYFGPGTRLLVL.